These T cell receptor beta chains were read from a single sample in a study of T cell responses to AZD1222 COVID-19 vaccine. Some clones are missing from TCRdb's copy, which holds only in-frame ones; the method was immunoSEQ multiplex PCR. The table lists 140,000 to 150,000 clones, around 91% of them singletons. Material: peripheral blood, obtained on day 0 of AZD1222 vaccination. The origin of the receptors is an adult in good health. The CDR3 runs from the conserved cysteine through the conserved F or W. A D gene is named only where the DNA matches it firmly. Part of the rows lack a size; the others show once, few, many or a class for expanded clones.

length	J	D	V	size	DNA	CDR3
12	TRBJ2-1	-	TRBV12-5	-	TGTGCTAGTGGTTCGCCCTTCAATGAGCAGTTCTTC	CASGSPFNEQFF
14	TRBJ1-4	-	TRBV5-4	-	TGTGCCAGCAGCTTGGGTGCAGCCGGTGAAAAACTGTTTTTT	CASSLGAAGEKLFF
13	TRBJ1-2	-	TRBV11-2	once	TGTGCCAGCAGGGGTATCGGAGGCCGTGGCTACACCTTC	CASRGIGGRGYTF
15	TRBJ1-4	-	TRBV6-1	-	TGTGCCAGCAGTGAGTCCACGGGGGGGGATGAAAAACTGTTTTTT	CASSESTGGDEKLFF
14	TRBJ1-5	-	TRBV12-5	-	TGTGCTAGCGCGCTTCGGGTCACCAATCAGCCCCAGCATTTT	CASALRVTNQPQHF
15	TRBJ2-1	TRBD2	TRBV7-3	few	TGTGCCAGCAGCCTAGCGGGAGGGCCATTCAATGAGCAGTTCTTC	CASSLAGGPFNEQFF
16	TRBJ2-2	TRBD2	TRBV2	-	TGTGCCAGCACCGGGGGGATCAACGCGAACACCAGGGAGCTGTTTTTT	CASTGGINANTRELFF
14	TRBJ2-3	-	TRBV9	-	TGTGCCAGCAGCTTAACCGACTTCACAGATACGCAGTATTTT	CASSLTDFTDTQYF
15	TRBJ1-5	-	TRBV4-1	-	TGCGCCAGCAGCCCCGGGACGCAAATACATCAGCCCCAGCATTTT	CASSPGTQIHQPQHF
17	TRBJ1-5	TRBD1	TRBV19	-	TGTGCCAGTAGTATGGGACAGGGGACTTTTAGCAATCAGCCCCAGCATTTT	CASSMGQGTFSNQPQHF
14	TRBJ1-5	TRBD1	TRBV6-2/TRBV6-3	once	TGTGCCAGCAGTGTCCGGGACAGCGATCAGCCCCAGCATTTT	CASSVRDSDQPQHF
13	TRBJ2-1	TRBD2	TRBV28	-	TGTGCCAGCGGGACTAGCTTGAGGAGGGAGCAGTTCTTC	CASGTSLRREQFF
12	TRBJ2-1	-	TRBV19	-	TGTGCCAGTAGTAAAGGGGGGAGTGAGCAGTTCTTC	CASSKGGSEQFF
16	TRBJ2-6	-	TRBV3-1/TRBV3-2	-	TGTGCCAGCAGCCCCCCTGACCTATCTGGGGCCAACGTCCTGACTTTC	CASSPPDLSGANVLTF
13	TRBJ2-1	-	TRBV5-4	-	TGTGCCAGCAGCTTGGACAGCTACAATGAGCAGTTCTTC	CASSLDSYNEQFF